The present T cell receptor beta chain was sequenced within a study of CD8+ T cells in alopecia areata. For this clone: Its target is unknown.

RNA extraction was followed by reverse transcription into cDNA, which acted as the sequencing template. Clones were read by immunoSEQ multiplex PCR, and TCRdb kept only the in-frame ones, dropping some. The sample has 98,000 or so clones, 45% to 60% seen once. Study conclusions and caveats: Alopecia totalis/universalis scalp especially showed more expanded CD8+ clones than normal scalp. Shared TCR sequences were less clear between patients than in mice, possibly partly from HLA diversity.

Peripheral blood and lesional scalp punch biopsies came from alopecia areata patients. Sorting of CD4+ and CD8+ T cells was performed on PBMCs. The sequencing sample was made of NKG2D-low CD8+ T cells sorted from blood. The source is a human donor with alopecia areata.

Written as DNA, the CDR3 is TGCGCCAGCAGCCTTAGCGGGAGAGCAAATGAGCAGTTCTTC. This translates into CASSLSGRANEQFF. The chain is built from TRBV4-1 and TRBJ2-1; 9 bases agree with TRBD2. With V trimmed by 4 bases and J by 7 bases, 5 bases remained unmatched. Germline CDR1 reads MGHRA; CDR2 reads YSYEKL. This CDR3 has 14 residues.